This record covers a single TCR beta chain. This clonotype was detected only a few times. Its target antigen remains unknown. No base-level quality is on record; no much larger clone is a single base apart. The roughly 39 donors, aged roughly 6 to 100 years, were systemically healthy Caucasian individuals from Russia. Each donor gave 9.5 to 10 milliliters of peripheral blood, drawn into EDTA-treated Vacutainer tubes. Ficoll-Paque density-gradient centrifugation was used to isolate PBMCs, with at least 7 million per sample. Total RNA was extracted from PBMCs with Trizol reagent, with at least 6 micrograms obtained per sample. For every donor, an aliquot of PBMCs went through flow cytometry to measure the percentages of naive CD45RAhigh/CD27high T cells. This record belongs to a study of blood T cells in healthy people across ages (dated by TCRdb to the mid-2010s). About the full investigation: In model experiments, roughly one uniquely barcoded TCR beta cDNA molecule per two T cells was captured by template switching. Using deep sequencing normalized with unique cDNA molecular identifiers, the study measured how TCR beta repertoire diversity changes with age. The donors were divided into four age groups: young (average around 15 years), middle-aged (approximately 39), aged (roughly 66) and long-lived (about 79). To avoid experimental bias, donors of different ages were spread randomly across the sequencing lanes. Using the same blood draw, the study looked at two additional independent replicas of 1 million unique cDNA reads for two donors, one aged 18 to 30 and the other aged 80 or older.

Library preparation was by 5' RACE. Sequenced using an Illumina HiSeq 2500. The second PCR ran for roughly 7 to 12 cycles and used a J-beta primer mix along with a sample-barcoded 5' primer. Each TCR beta cDNA molecule received a unique molecular identifier from a template-switch 5' adaptor carrying 12 random nucleotides. Each sample yielded at least 3 million CDR3-containing paired-end reads. First-strand cDNA was synthesized from all RNA with the Mint cDNA synthesis kit, primed by a TRBC-specific oligonucleotide. Following uracil-DNA glycosylase treatment, all cDNA underwent a first 18-cycle PCR with the universal primers M1SS and BC2_uni_R. Turning to the authors' computational methods: For normalization, 1 million high-quality reads, each with a distinct molecular identifier, were randomly selected from each sample. Instead of being binned into consensus sequences, reads with shared molecular identifiers were discarded. MiTCR, with a Q25 quality threshold and the strictest error-elimination algorithm, was used for CDR3 identification, clonotype clustering and error correction. Lower-bound total TCR beta diversity was estimated with a nonparametric unseen species model using Euler transformation. TCRdb applied fastp at Q25 and MiXCR to the public reads, then kept only in-frame beta chains. Each entry is one CDR3 protein sequence, shown with its most common DNA and genes. The V and J calls reflect TCRdb's pipeline rather than the authors' work. Recorded for this sample are about 1.4 million distinct CDR3 sequences; 59% of them occurred a single time. The ten largest clonotypes hold under 8.5% of the sample.

CDR1 MGHRA and CDR2 YSYEKL are derived from the germline V gene. Compared with germline, V lacks 1 base and J lacks 3 bases; bases without a gene match: 1. Inclusive of the bounding cysteine and phenylalanine, the CDR3 is 16 residues long. This entry keeps only the CDR3 DNA: 48 bases, framed from base 1. General findings and caveats noted by the study authors: A strong correlation was found between observed TCR beta diversity and the percentage of naive T cells measured by flow cytometry. Compared with the aged group, more naive CD4+ T cells, fewer expanded clones and increased TCR diversity were shown by the long-lived group, suggesting age selection. Observed TCR beta diversity per million T cells fell roughly linearly with age, and a significant reduction was already apparent by age roughly 40. Estimates of total diversity based on one million sequenced T cells were regarded as lower bounds and as underestimates. Because profiling used bulk unsorted PBMCs, naive and antigen-experienced compartments could not be compared conclusively. The CMV infection status of donors was not known, potentially confounding age-related changes in expanded clonotypes.

What was sequenced was blood. The receptor was derived from a man between 18 and 35 years old in good health. This chain joins TRBV4-1 to TRBJ2-3; 13 nucleotides in the junction match TRBD2. DNA sequence: TGCGCCAGCAGCCAAGCGACTAGCGGGAGGACAGATACGCAGTATTTT. The translation is CASSQATSGRTDTQYF.